The 5 T cell receptor beta chains presented below share a single source sample, sequenced in a study of technical replicates of blood from several donors. Some clones are missing from TCRdb's copy, which holds only in-frame ones; the method was immunoSEQ multiplex PCR. Of about 60,000 clones in the sample, around 87% were seen once. The specimen sequenced was PBMCs. The receptors here all came from a human donor in good health. Some clones in this sample may be carry-over from other donors' samples.

The rearrangement links TRBV4-3 to TRBJ1-3; 7 bases are a match to TRBD1. This CDR3 contains 15 residues. Trimming took 1 base from V and 3 from J; bases not matched to a gene: 3. Germline loops: CDR1 LGHNA, CDR2 YSLEER. This CDR3 reads CASSQVTGLGNTIYF. CDR3 DNA: TGCGCCAGCAGCCAAGTGACAGGGCTTGGAAACACCATATATTTT.

V is TRBV28 and J is TRBJ1-2, with 11 bases aligning to TRBD1. The trim removed 5 bases at V and 4 bases at J, leaving 9 bases unmatched. The CDR3 totals 16 residues. Germline CDR1 reads MDHEN; CDR2 reads SYDVKM. The CDR3 region is CASSPTTGTGGYGYTF. The CDR3 nucleotides are TGTGCCAGCAGTCCTACAACCGGGACAGGGGGCTATGGCTACACCTTC.

This clone has a handful of counts. The genes are TRBV7-3 and TRBJ1-6; no firm D call. Germline CDR1 reads SGHTA; CDR2 reads FQGTGA. The V end was cut by 4 bases, the J end by 8 bases, with 9 bases between. The length of the CDR3 is 13 residues. The CDR3 sequence is CASSSIRDSPLHF. CDR3 coding DNA: TGTGCCAGCAGCTCCATCCGAGATTCACCCCTCCACTTT.

This rearrangement joins TRBV4-1 to TRBJ2-3; no clear D gene. Germline loops: CDR1 MGHRA, CDR2 YSYEKL. The CDR3 contains 13 residues. The V gene lost 4 bases and the J gene lost 4 bases, with 9 bases spanning the gap. CDR3 in amino acids: CASSPVVADTQYF. DNA for the CDR3: TGCGCCAGCAGCCCAGTGGTCGCAGATACGCAGTATTTT.

This sequence joins TRBV6-1 and TRBJ1-1; D is unclear. In germline, CDR1 is MNHNS, CDR2 SASEGT. CDR3 length equals 13 residues. V shed 10 bases and J shed 1 base, with 13 bases lying between them. The CDR3 sequence is CATYLTANTEAFF. CDR3 bases: TGTGCCACCTACCTTACAGCGAACACTGAAGCTTTCTTT.